This T cell receptor beta chain was observed in a study of T cells in localized non-small cell lung cancer (TCRdb year 2020). The study in broad terms: Comparing tumors with uninvolved tumor-adjacent lungs, the study looked at the T cell repertoires of 220 or so patients with early-stage NSCLC. The cohort was made up of hundreds of treatment-naive NSCLC patients whose localized lung tumors had been resected. Of the NSCLC patients, about 130 were male and approximately 97 were female, and the mean age was around 70 years.

The study at large found these results: Higher T cell density in blood was associated with longer overall survival, whereas higher clonality in adjacent lung was associated with shorter survival. Uninvolved tumor-adjacent lung showed the highest T cell clonality, higher than tumor, which suggests more focused antigenic responses in the uninvolved tumor-adjacent lung. Because of the exploratory design, TCR variables were selected using unadjusted p-values without false-discovery rate correction. A median of approximately 62 of the top 100 tumor clones turned up in the paired uninvolved adjacent lung, and some 28 of those clones also ranked among the top 100 of that same adjacent lung. Multi-region tumor sequencing was not performed, so intratumor heterogeneity could not be excluded.

CDR1 and CDR2, per the germline V gene (reference sequence), are MNHNY and SVGAGI. Compared with germline, V lacks 6 bases and J lacks 2 bases; bases without a gene match: 6. Inclusive of the bounding cysteine and phenylalanine, the CDR3 is 15 residues long. The CDR3 DNA has 45 bases and is translated from base 1. At diagnosis, peripheral blood, uninvolved tumor-adjacent lung and tumor were collected and stored as a combination of fresh-frozen and FFPE material. For TCR repertoire profiling, blood samples were analyzed as peripheral blood mononuclear cells. TCR beta CDR3 regions were sequenced from DNA using the immunoSEQ Assay. The original pipeline was this. To compute T cell density, TCR beta template counts were normalized to usable DNA, which was estimated by amplifying housekeeping genes. The preseqR package was used to estimate richness by extrapolating to 400,000 templates for PBMC samples and to 120,000 templates for tissue samples. Clonality was calculated as one minus Pielou's evenness. Tissue-enriched TCRs were identified by differential abundance testing using productive amino-acid clonotypes, minimum total count 5 and alpha 0.1. The Jaccard Index and the Morisita Overlap Index were used to measure repertoire overlap between compartments. GLIPH grouped TCR beta CDR3s together with public tetramer-defined viral CDR3s, and a viral motif had to include at least three viral sequences and show V-gene enrichment. The table was pulled from immuneACCESS by TCRdb, which kept in-frame rearrangements only. Such tables lose some clones; where checked, under half of the loss comes from unresolved V genes, and the rest has no known cause. V, J and clone size derive from that table, while D and trimming were established from the DNA sequence. The sample has around 96,000 clones on record, around 90% of them singletons. Together, the top ten hold about 4% of the sample.

Turning to this clone: Its specific antigen is unknown. No much larger clone exists at a distance of one base, and base qualities are not known.

This specimen consisted of PBMCs, obtained before any cancer treatment. The origin of this receptor is a woman aged 40-69 years with stage II squamous cell lung carcinoma. Rearrangement joined TRBV6-6 to TRBJ2-1; TRBD1 agrees with 8 junctional bases. The CDR3 has the sequence CASRPATGAYNEQFF. DNA sequence: TGTGCCAGCAGACCAGCGACAGGGGCCTACAATGAGCAGTTCTTC.